These 3 T cell receptor beta chains originate from one sample sequenced in a study of patients and donors after allogeneic stem cell transplantation. Each CDR3 protein gets one entry after TCRdb re-called the RT-PCR reads with MiXCR. The sample contains about 230,000 distinct CDR3 sequences, about 14% of which appear only once. The sample taken for sequencing was blood, either unsorted or a sorted T cell fraction (not recorded which). Receptors originate from a human donor who was either an allogeneic HSCT recipient or a stem cell or donor lymphocyte infusion donor (not recorded which). It is not recorded whose cells these are; they may come from a transplant donor.

The rearrangement joins TRBV7-2 to TRBJ2-5; 9 nucleotides match TRBD2. Germline V gives CDR1 SGHTA, CDR2 FQGNSA. The CDR3 is 15 residues long. The junction had 6 bases not matched to a gene; V was cut back by 2 bases and J by 5 bases. The CDR3 bases are TGTGCCAGCAGCTTAATTGCGGGGGGGGATGAGACCCAGTACTTC. It yields the protein CASSLIAGGDETQYF.

This clonotype was seen a handful of times. V usage is TRBV5-1 and J usage is TRBJ2-3, with no clear D. V dropped 4 bases and J dropped 0 bases, with 12 bases sitting between them. Per the germline V gene, CDR1 is SGHRS and CDR2 is YFSETQ. CDR3 size: 15 residues. In nucleotides, the CDR3 is TGCGCCAGCAGCAAGAGTGGAGTTAGCACAGATACGCAGTATTTT. Amino acid sequence: CASSKSGVSTDTQYF.

This sequence joins TRBV5-5 and TRBJ2-1; 11 positions match TRBD2. Germline V gives CDR1 SGHKS, CDR2 YYEKEE (reference sequence). CDR3 length: 16 amino acids. J gave up 2 bases and V 4 bases, and 5 bases lay outside the gene matches. For the CDR3, the DNA is TGTGCCAGCAGCCGAGGACTAGCGGGCACCTACAATGAGCAGTTCTTC. Its translation is CASSRGLAGTYNEQFF.